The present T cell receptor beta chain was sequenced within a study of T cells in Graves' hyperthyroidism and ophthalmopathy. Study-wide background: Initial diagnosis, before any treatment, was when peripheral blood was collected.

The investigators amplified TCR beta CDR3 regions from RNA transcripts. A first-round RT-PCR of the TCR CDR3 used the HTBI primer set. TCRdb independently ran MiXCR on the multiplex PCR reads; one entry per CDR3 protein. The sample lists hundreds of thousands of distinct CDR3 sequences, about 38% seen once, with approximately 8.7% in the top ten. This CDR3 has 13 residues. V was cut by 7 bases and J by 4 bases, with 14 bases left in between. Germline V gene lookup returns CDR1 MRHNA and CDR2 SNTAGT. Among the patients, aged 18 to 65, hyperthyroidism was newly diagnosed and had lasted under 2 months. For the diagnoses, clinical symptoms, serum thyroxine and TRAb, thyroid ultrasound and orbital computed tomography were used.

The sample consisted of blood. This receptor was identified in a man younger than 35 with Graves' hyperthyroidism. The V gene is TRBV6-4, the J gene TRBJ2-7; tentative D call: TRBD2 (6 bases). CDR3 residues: CASTEGRGYEQYF. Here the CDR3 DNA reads TGTGCCAGCACCGAGGGTCGGGGGTACGAGCAGTACTTC.